The entry below gives a single T cell receptor (beta chain) sequence along with its context. Its antigen is currently unknown. The sample originates from a study of blood T cells in healthy people across ages. Whole-study results and caveats: Considered underestimates were the diversity estimates obtained from one million T cells.

The amount of total RNA extracted per sample was at least 6 micrograms. Trimming took off 7 bases at V and 6 bases at J, with 12 bases between the two ends. Germline CDR1 reads SEHNR; CDR2 reads FQNEAQ (reference sequence). This CDR3 spans 13 amino acids. Sample-barcoded 5' priming and a J-beta primer mix drove a second PCR of roughly 7 to 11 cycles. TCRdb reprocessed the 5' RACE reads via MiXCR and lists one record per CDR3 protein. This table holds more than 500,000 distinct CDR3 sequences, 25% to 30% found once. The chain has TRBV7-9 and TRBJ1-4, with D possibly matching TRBD1 (6 bases). The receptor's source is a woman in her 70s in good health. Sequencing used blood. The CDR3 DNA reads TGTGCCAGCACGAGGGGGAGCTATGAAAAACTGTTTTTT. Translated: CASTRGSYEKLFF.